Listed below are T cell receptor beta chains from one sample, sequenced in a study of T-cell memory formation after mild COVID-19. TCRdb re-called the 5' RACE reads through MiXCR, storing one row per CDR3 protein. Of about 560,000 distinct CDR3 sequences listed, 17% are singletons. Sequenced: PBMCs or a T cell subset sorted from them (not recorded which). The receptor set was obtained from an adult woman who had mild COVID-19 (a few samples of this study predate the infection). Cell type and time point are not known. Both conserved end residues are part of each CDR3. D genes are given only for firm matches. Not every row has a clone size; where given, it reads once, few, many or a size class.

j_call clone_size v_call d_call cdr3_aa cdr3_nt
TRBJ2-5 - TRBV11-3 TRBD2 CASSLGLAQTQYF TGTGCCAGCAGCTTAGGACTAGCCCAGACCCAGTACTTC
TRBJ2-3 - TRBV7-9 - CASSLGAISTDTQYF TGTGCCAGCAGCTTAGGTGCCATTAGCACAGATACGCAGTATTTT
TRBJ2-2 - TRBV4-1 - CASSQVPSSDTGELFF TGCGCCAGCAGCCAAGTCCCATCAAGTGACACCGGGGAGCTGTTTTTT
TRBJ1-1 - TRBV6-5 - CASSYGSVMNTEAFF TGTGCCAGCAGTTACGGCAGCGTAATGAACACTGAAGCTTTCTTT
TRBJ1-1 - TRBV29-1 TRBD1 CSVTGQGGTEAFF TGCAGCGTTACGGGACAGGGAGGCACTGAAGCTTTCTTT
TRBJ1-5 few TRBV4-1 TRBD1 CASSQGQILNQPQHF TGCGCCAGCAGCCAGGGACAGATCTTAAATCAGCCCCAGCATTTT
TRBJ2-1 once TRBV29-1 - CSVDRSYNEQFF TGCAGCGTTGATCGCAGTTACAATGAGCAGTTCTTC
TRBJ2-1 - TRBV29-1 TRBD2 CSVAGLAGADNEQFF TGCAGCGTGGCAGGTCTAGCGGGGGCCGACAATGAGCAGTTCTTC
TRBJ1-4 many TRBV15 - CATSGDIRKKLFF TGTGCCACATCGGGGGATATCCGAAAAAAACTGTTTTTT
TRBJ1-2 - TRBV5-1 - CASSPTADNYGYTF TGCGCCAGCAGCCCGACAGCCGATAACTATGGCTACACCTTC
TRBJ2-5 few TRBV18 - CASSPLSQETQYF TGTGCCAGCTCACCACTTTCTCAAGAGACCCAGTACTTC
TRBJ2-7 few TRBV4-1 - CASSQESGAGGEQYF TGCGCCAGCAGCCAAGAATCGGGAGCAGGGGGCGAGCAGTACTTC
TRBJ2-1 - TRBV7-6 TRBD1 CASSPGTDTNEQFF TGTGCCAGCAGCCCTGGGACAGATACCAATGAGCAGTTCTTC
TRBJ1-2 - TRBV2 TRBD1 CASSEGGQGAYGYTF TGTGCCAGCAGTGAAGGGGGACAGGGGGCCTATGGCTACACCTTC
TRBJ2-1 few TRBV10-3 TRBD2 CAISESAGGRGEQFF TGTGCCATCAGTGAGTCAGCGGGAGGGCGTGGTGAGCAGTTCTTC
TRBJ1-1 many TRBV12-3/TRBV12-4 - CASSLNAFGDTEAFF TGTGCCAGCAGTTTAAACGCCTTTGGGGACACTGAAGCTTTCTTT
TRBJ2-1 many TRBV9 - CASSVHTGYNEQFF TGTGCCAGCAGCGTACATACAGGATACAATGAGCAGTTCTTC
TRBJ2-3 many TRBV7-8 - CASSLVGGALSFTDTQYF TGTGCCAGCAGCTTAGTCGGGGGAGCCCTAAGTTTCACAGATACGCAGTATTTT
TRBJ2-5 - TRBV4-3 TRBD2 CASSQVWALAGQETQYF TGCGCCAGCAGCCAAGTATGGGCCCTAGCGGGACAAGAGACCCAGTACTTC
TRBJ2-7 - TRBV20-1 TRBD2 CSALKTREGIYEQYF TGCAGTGCTCTGAAGACGCGGGAGGGAATCTACGAGCAGTACTTC